The present T cell receptor beta chain was sequenced within a study of blood T cell repertoires in COVID-19. In the study overall: The United States, Italy and Spain were the sources of the acute and convalescent COVID-19 samples. The analysed material was cDNA or gDNA that came from T cells, B-cell-depleted T cells, or PBMCs.

V gave up 3 bases and J gave up 3 bases; unmatched junction bases: 3. The CDR3 sequence is 14 residues long. Germline V gene sequence: CDR1 MDHEN, CDR2 SYDVKM. Per the original methods: Reference gene primer amplification gave estimated nucleated cell counts. The method was immunoSEQ multiplex PCR; TCRdb's version includes in-frame clones alone and lacks a portion of them. V and J calls and clone size follow that table, whereas D and trimming were derived from the DNA. The sample includes about 89,000 clones, 60% to 85% of them seen just once. This clonotype was sampled from a human donor in a cohort sampled during active COVID-19. The sequencing input was peripheral blood. The V gene is TRBV28, the J gene TRBJ2-7; 9 bases match TRBD1. Written as DNA, the CDR3 is TGTGCCAGCAGTTTTACAGGGGGCCGCTACGAGCAGTACTTC. Encoded protein: CASSFTGGRYEQYF.